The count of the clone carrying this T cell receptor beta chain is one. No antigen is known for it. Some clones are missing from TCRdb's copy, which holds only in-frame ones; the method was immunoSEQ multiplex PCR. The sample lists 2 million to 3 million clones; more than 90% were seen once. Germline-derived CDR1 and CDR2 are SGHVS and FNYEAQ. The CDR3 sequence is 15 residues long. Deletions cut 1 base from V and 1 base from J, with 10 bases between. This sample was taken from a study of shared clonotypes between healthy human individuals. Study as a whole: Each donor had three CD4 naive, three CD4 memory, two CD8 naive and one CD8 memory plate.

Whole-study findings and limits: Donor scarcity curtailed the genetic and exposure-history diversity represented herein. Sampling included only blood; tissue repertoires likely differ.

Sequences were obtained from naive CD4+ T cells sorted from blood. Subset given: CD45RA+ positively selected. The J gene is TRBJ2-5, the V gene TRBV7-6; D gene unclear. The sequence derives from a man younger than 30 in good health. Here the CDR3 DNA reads TGTGCCAGCAGCTTAGGCTGGGGTGGCCAAGAGACCCAGTACTTC. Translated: CASSLGWGGQETQYF.